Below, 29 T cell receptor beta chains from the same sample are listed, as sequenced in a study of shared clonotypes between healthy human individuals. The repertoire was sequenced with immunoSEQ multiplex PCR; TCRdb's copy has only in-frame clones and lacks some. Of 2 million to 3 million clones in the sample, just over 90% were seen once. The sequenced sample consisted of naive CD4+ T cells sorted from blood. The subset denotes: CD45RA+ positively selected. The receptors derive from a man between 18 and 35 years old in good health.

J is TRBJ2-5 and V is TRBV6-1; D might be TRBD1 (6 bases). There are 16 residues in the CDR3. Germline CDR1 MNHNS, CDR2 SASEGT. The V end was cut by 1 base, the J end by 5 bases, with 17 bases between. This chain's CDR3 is CASSEGGQGWMETQYF. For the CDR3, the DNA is TGTGCCAGCAGTGAAGGAGGGCAGGGGTGGATGGAGACCCAGTACTTC.

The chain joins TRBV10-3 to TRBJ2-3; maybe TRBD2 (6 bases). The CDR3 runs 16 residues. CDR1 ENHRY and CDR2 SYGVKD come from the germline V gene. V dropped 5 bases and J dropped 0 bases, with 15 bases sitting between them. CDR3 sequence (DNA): TGTGCCATCAGTCAGACCCGGGGGACTAGCACAGATACGCAGTATTTT. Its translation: CAISQTRGTSTDTQYF.

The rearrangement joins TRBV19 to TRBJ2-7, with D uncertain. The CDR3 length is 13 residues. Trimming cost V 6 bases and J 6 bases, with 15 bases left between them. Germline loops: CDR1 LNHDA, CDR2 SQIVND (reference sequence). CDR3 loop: CASRNIAASEQYF. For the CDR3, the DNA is TGTGCCAGTAGGAACATCGCCGCATCCGAGCAGTACTTC.

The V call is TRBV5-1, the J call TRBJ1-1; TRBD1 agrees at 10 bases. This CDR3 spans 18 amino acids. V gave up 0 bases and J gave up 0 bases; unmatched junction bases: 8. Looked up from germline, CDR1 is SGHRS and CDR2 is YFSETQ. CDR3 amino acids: CASSLVSGQGGMNTEAFF. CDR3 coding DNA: TGCGCCAGCAGCTTGGTCTCAGGACAGGGGGGTATGAACACTGAAGCTTTCTTT.

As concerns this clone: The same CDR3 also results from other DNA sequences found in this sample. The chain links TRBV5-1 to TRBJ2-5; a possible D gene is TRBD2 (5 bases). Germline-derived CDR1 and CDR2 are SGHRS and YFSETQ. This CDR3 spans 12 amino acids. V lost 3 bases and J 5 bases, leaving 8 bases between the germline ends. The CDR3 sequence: CASSSPGETQYF. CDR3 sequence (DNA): TGCGCCAGCAGCTCCCCGGGGGAGACCCAGTACTTC.

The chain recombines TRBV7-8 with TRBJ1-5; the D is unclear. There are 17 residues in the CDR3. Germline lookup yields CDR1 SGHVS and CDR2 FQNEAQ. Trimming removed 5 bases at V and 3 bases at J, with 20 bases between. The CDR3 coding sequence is TGTGCCAGCAGCGGGGTCCCCTTCTCTCGGATCAATCAGCCCCAGCATTTT. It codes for CASSGVPFSRINQPQHF.

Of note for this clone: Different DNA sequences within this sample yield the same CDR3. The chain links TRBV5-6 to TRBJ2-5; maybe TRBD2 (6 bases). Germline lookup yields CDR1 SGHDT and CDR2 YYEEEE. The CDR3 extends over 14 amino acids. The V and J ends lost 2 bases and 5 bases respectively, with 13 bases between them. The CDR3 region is CASSLGGVGETQYF. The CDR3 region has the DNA TGTGCCAGCAGCTTAGGCGGGGTGGGTGAGACCCAGTACTTC.

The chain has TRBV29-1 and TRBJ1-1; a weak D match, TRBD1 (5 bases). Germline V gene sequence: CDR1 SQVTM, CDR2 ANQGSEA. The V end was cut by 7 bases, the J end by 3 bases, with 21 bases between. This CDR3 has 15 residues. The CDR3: CSAKREGRADTEAFF. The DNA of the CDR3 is TGCAGCGCCAAAAGGGAAGGCAGGGCGGACACTGAAGCTTTCTTT.

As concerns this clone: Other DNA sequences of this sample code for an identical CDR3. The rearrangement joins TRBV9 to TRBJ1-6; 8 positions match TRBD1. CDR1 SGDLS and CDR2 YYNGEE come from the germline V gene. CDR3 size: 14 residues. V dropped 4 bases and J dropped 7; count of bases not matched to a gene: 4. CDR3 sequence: CASSPRTGNSPLHF. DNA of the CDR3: TGTGCCAGCAGCCCTCGGACAGGGAATTCACCCCTCCACTTT.

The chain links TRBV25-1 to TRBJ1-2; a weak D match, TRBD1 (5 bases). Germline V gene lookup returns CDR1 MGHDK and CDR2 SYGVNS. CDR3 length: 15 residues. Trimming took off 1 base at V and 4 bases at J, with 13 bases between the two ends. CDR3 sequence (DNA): TGTGCCAGCAGTGAATCCCAGGGCAGGACCTATGGCTACACCTTC. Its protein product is CASSESQGRTYGYTF.

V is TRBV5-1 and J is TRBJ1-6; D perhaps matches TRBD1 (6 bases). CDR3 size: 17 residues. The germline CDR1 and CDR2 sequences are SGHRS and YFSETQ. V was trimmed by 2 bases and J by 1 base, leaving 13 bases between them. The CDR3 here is CASSFLQGISYNSPLHF. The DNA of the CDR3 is TGCGCCAGCAGCTTTCTACAGGGAATTTCCTATAATTCACCCCTCCACTTT. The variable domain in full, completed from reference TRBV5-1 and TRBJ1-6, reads KAGVTQTPRYLIKTRGQQVTLSCSPISGHRSVSWYQQTPGQGLQFLFEYFSETQRNKGNFPGRFSGRQFSNSRSEMNVSTLELGDSALYLCASSFLQGISYNSPLHFGNGTRLTVT.

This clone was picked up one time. The DNA for the CDR3 is TGTGCCAGCAAGGACAGAAACACAGATACGCAGTATTTT. Its protein is CASKDRNTDTQYF. The rearrangement uses TRBV6-4 and TRBJ2-3; possibly TRBD1 for D (6 bases). Deletions cut 7 bases from V and 2 bases from J, with 10 bases between. This CDR3 spans 13 amino acids. Per germline, CDR1 MRHNA and CDR2 SNTAGT.

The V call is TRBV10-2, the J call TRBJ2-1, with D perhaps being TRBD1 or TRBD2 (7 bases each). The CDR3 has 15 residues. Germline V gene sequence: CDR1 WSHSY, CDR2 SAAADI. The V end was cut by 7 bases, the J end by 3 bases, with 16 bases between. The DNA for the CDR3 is TGCGCCAGCACCGAACAGGGGAGGGTCTACAATGAGCAGTTCTTC. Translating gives CASTEQGRVYNEQFF.

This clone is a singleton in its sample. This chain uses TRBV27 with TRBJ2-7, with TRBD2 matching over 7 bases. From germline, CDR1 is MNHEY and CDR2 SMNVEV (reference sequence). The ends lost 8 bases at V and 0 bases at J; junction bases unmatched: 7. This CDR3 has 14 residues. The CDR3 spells CASRRAGNSYEQYF. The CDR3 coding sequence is TGTGCCAGCCGAAGAGCGGGGAACTCCTACGAGCAGTACTTC.

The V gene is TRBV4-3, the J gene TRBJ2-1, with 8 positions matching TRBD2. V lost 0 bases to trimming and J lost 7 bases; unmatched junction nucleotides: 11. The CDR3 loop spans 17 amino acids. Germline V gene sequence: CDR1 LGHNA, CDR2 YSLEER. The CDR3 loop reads CASSQESGGRIGNEQFF. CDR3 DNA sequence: TGCGCCAGCAGCCAAGAGTCTGGCGGGAGGATAGGAAATGAGCAGTTCTTC.

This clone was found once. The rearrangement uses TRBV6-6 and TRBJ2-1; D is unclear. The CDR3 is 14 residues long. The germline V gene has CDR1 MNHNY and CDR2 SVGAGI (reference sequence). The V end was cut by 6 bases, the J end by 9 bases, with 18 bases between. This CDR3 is CASRDLRFGVEQFF. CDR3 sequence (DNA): TGTGCCAGCAGGGACCTGAGGTTTGGCGTTGAGCAGTTCTTC.

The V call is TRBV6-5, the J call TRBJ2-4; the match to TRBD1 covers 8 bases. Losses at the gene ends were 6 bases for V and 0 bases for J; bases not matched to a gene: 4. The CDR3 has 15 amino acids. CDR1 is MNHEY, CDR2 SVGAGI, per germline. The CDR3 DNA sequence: TGTGCCAGCAGAGATACAGGGGGAGCCAAAAACATTCAGTACTTC. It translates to CASRDTGGAKNIQYF.

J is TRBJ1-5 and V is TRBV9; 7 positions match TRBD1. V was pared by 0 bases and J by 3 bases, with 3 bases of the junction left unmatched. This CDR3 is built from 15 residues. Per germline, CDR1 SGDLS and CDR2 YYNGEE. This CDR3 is CASSVGDSFNQPQHF. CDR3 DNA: TGTGCCAGCAGCGTAGGGGACAGCTTCAATCAGCCCCAGCATTTT.

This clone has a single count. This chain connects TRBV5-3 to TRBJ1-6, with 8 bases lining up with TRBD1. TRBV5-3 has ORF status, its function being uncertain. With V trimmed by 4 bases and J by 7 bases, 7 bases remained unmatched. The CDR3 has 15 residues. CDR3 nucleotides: TGTGCCAGAAGCCCTCCGGACAGGGTCAATTCACCCCTCCACTTT. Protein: CARSPPDRVNSPLHF.

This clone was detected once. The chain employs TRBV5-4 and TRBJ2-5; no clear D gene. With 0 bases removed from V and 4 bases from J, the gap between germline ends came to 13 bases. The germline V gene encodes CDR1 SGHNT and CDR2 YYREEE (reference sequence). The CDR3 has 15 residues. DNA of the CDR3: TGTGCCAGCAGCTTGGCTGTCGGTTTTGGAGAGACCCAGTACTTC. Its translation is CASSLAVGFGETQYF.

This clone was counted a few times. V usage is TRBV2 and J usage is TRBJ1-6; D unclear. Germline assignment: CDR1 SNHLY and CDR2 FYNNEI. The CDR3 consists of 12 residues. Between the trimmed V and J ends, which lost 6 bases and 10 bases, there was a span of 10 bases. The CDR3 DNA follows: TGTGCCAGCAGCGACCCGCGCTCACCCCTCCACTTT. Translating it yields CASSDPRSPLHF.

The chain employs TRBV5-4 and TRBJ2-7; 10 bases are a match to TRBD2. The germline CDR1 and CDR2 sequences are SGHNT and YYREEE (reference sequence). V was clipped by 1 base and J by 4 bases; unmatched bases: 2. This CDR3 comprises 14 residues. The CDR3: CASSLTSGVYEQYF. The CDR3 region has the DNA TGTGCCAGCAGCTTGACTAGCGGGGTTTACGAGCAGTACTTC.

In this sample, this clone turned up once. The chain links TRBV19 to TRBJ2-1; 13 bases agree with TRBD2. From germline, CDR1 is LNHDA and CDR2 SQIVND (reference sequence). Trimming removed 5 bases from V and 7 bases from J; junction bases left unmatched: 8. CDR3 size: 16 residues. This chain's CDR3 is CASSPRTSGGMNEQFF. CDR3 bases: TGTGCCAGTAGTCCCCGGACTAGCGGGGGCATGAATGAGCAGTTCTTC.

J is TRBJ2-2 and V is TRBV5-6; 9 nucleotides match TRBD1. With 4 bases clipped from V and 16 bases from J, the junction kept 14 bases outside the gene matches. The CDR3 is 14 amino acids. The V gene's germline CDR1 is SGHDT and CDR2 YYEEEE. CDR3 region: CASSPDTGTGYEFF. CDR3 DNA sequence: TGTGCCAGCAGCCCAGACACCGGGACAGGGTACGAGTTTTTT.

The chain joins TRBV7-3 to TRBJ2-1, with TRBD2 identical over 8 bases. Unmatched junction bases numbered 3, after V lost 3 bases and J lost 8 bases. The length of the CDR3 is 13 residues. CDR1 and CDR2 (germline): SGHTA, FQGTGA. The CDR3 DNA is TGTGCCAGCAGCTTCGGGACTAGAGATGAGCAGTTCTTC. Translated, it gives CASSFGTRDEQFF. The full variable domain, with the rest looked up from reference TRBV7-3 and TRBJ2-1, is GAGVSQTPSNKVTEKGKYVELRCDPISGHTALYWYRQSLGQGPEFLIYFQGTGAADDSGLPNDRFFAVRPEGSVSTLKIQRTERGDSAVYLCASSFGTRDEQFFGPGTRLTVL.

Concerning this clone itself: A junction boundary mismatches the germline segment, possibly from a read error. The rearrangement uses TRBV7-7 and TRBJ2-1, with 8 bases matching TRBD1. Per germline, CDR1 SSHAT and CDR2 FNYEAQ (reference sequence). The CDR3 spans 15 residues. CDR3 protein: CASSRDRGVGNEQFF. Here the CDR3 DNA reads TGTGCTAGCAGCCGAGACAGGGGAGTAGGCAATGAGCAGTTCTTC.

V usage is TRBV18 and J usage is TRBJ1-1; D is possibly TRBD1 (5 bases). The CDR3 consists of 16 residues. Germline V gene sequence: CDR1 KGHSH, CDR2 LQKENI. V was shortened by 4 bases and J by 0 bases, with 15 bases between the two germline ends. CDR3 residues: CASSLRQSTLNTEAFF. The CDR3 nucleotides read TGTGCCAGCTCACTAAGACAGAGTACCCTGAACACTGAAGCTTTCTTT.

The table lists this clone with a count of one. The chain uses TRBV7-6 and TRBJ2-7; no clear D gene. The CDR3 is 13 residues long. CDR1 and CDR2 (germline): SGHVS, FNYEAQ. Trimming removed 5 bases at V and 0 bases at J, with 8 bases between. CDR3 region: CASSIHASYEQYF. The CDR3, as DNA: TGTGCCAGCAGCATTCACGCCTCCTACGAGCAGTACTTC.

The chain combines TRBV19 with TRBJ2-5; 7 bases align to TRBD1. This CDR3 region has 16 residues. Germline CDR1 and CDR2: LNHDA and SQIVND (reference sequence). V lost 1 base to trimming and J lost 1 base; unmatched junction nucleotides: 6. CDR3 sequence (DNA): TGTGCCAGTAGTATAGGAGGGACAGTCCTCCAAGAGACCCAGTACTTC. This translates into CASSIGGTVLQETQYF.